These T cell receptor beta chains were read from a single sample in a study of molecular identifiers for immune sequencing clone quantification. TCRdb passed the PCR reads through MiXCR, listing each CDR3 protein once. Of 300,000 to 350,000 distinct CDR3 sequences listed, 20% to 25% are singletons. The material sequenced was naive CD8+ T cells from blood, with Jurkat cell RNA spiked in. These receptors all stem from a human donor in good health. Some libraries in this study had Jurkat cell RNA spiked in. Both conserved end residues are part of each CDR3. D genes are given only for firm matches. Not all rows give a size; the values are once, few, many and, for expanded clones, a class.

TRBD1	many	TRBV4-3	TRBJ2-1	TGCGCCAGCAGCCAAAGACAGGGGGCACCCAGTGAGCAGTTCTTC	CASSQRQGAPSEQFF
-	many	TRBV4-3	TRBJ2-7	TGCGCCAGCAGCCAAGATCTAGGCAGCTCCTACGAGCAGTACTTC	CASSQDLGSSYEQYF
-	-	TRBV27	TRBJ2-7	TGTGCCAGCAGTTTACCCGCGCCCGGGGGCGAGCAGTACTTC	CASSLPAPGGEQYF
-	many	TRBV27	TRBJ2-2	TGTGCCAGCAGGTCAGGGTTTAGGGAGCTGTTTTTT	CASRSGFRELFF
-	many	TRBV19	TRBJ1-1	TGTGCCAGTAGCTCTGGAGACAGATTACCCACTGAAGCTTTCTTT	CASSSGDRLPTEAFF
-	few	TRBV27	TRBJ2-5	TGTGCCAGCGCCTTACAGGGATCGGAAGAGACCCAGTACTTC	CASALQGSEETQYF
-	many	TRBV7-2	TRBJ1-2	TGTGCCAGCAGCTTAGCTGGGGGCGCCTATGGCTACACCTTC	CASSLAGGAYGYTF
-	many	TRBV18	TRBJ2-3	TGTGCCAGCTCATCCACCGACGGGAGAGCAGATACGCAGTATTTT	CASSSTDGRADTQYF
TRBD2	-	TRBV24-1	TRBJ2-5	TGTGCCACCAGTGAACCGCCTACCGGACTAGGAGTACAAGAGACCCAGTACTTC	CATSEPPTGLGVQETQYF
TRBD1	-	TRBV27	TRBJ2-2	TGTGCCAGCAGTGGGGACAGCTCATTAAACACCGGGGAGCTGTTTTTT	CASSGDSSLNTGELFF
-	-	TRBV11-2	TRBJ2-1	TGTGCCAGCAGCTCGATCTCGCGGGTCTACATTGAGCAGTTCTTC	CASSSISRVYIEQFF
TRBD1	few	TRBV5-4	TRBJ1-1	TGTGCCAGCAGTAAGGGACAGGGGGCTGACACTGAAGCTTTCTTT	CASSKGQGADTEAFF
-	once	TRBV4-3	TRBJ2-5	TGCGCCAGCAGCCAAGATTGTTTTTCAGCAGCACAAGAGACCCAGTACTTC	CASSQDCFSAAQETQYF
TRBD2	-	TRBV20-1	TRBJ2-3	TGCAGTGCCATCAGGACTAGCGGAATCACGCACACAGATACGCAGTATTTT	CSAIRTSGITHTDTQYF
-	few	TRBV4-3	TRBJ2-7	TGCGCCAGCAGCCAAGAAGCCAAAGAGGGCCAAAGCTCCTACGAGCAGTACTTC	CASSQEAKEGQSSYEQYF
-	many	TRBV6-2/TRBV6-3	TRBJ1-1	TGTGCCAGCAGTTACACAGGGCGGCGGACTGAAGCTTTCTTT	CASSYTGRRTEAFF
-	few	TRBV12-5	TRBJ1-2	TGTGCTAGTGGTGACGGCTATGGCTACACCTTC	CASGDGYGYTF
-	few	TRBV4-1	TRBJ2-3	TGCGCCAGCAGCCAAGATAGAACAGGCCCCTGGTCAGATACGCAGTATTTT	CASSQDRTGPWSDTQYF
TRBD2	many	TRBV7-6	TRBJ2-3	TGTGCCAGCAGCCTAGGGACTAGAGCAGCAGATACGCAGTATTTT	CASSLGTRAADTQYF
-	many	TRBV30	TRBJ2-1	TGTGCCTGGAGTGTACGCCGCTTGGGTACATACAATGAGCAGTTCTTC	CAWSVRRLGTYNEQFF
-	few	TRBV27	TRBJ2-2	TGTGCCAGCAGTTTCGCTGCAGGGCCCGGGGAGCTGTTTTTT	CASSFAAGPGELFF
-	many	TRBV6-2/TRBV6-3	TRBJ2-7	TGTGCCAGCAGTTGGACATCAGCGGTAGAGCAGTACTTC	CASSWTSAVEQYF
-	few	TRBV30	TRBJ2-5	TGTGCCTGGAGTGTTATGGGCTGGGAGACCCAGTACTTC	CAWSVMGWETQYF
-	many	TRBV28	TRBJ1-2	TGTGCCAGCAGTCCGTTAGGGGCCAACTATGGCTACACCTTC	CASSPLGANYGYTF
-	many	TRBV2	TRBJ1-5	TGTGCCAGCACCAAGAATAGCAATCAGCCCCAGCATTTT	CASTKNSNQPQHF
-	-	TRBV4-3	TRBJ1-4	TGCGCCAGCAGCCAAGATCGCGTGGAGGGACCTAATGAAAAACTGTTTTTT	CASSQDRVEGPNEKLFF
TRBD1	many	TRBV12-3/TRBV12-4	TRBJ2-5	TGTGCCAGCAGTCCGGAGGACAGGGGAGAGACCCAGTACTTC	CASSPEDRGETQYF
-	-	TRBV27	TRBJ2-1	TGTGCCAGCAGGCTGGCGAGTGAGCAGTTCTTC	CASRLASEQFF
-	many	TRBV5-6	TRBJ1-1	TGTGCCAGCAGCTACACTGAAACCGAAGCTTTCTTT	CASSYTETEAFF
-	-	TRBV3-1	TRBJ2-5	TGTGCCAGCAGCCCTATATGGAGCGGTGATCAAGGGACCCAGTACTTC	CASSPIWSGDQGTQYF
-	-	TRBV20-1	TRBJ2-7	TGCAGTGCTAGAGATCGTAGGGCGGCCGCTGTCGGGTACGAGCAGTACTTC	CSARDRRAAAVGYEQYF
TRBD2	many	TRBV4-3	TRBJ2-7	TGCGCCAGCAGCCTAGCCCAGCGGGAGGTCTACGAGCAGTACTTC	CASSLAQREVYEQYF
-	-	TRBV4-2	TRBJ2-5	TGTGCCAGCAGTCTACCCCAGGAAGAGACCCAGTACTTC	CASSLPQEETQYF
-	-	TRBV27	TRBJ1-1	TGTGCCGGCAGTCCCCGCCCCAGGGGACGCACTGAAGCTTTCTTT	CAGSPRPRGRTEAFF
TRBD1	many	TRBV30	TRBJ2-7	TGTGCCTGGAGTTGGACAGGGGGTCCCGAGCAGTACTTC	CAWSWTGGPEQYF
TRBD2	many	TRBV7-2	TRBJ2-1	TGTGCCAGCACTCATGGACTAGCGGATTATGAGCAGTTCTTC	CASTHGLADYEQFF
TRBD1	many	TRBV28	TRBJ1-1	TGTGCCAGCAGAGTAAGGGGGCGAGGGGAAGGTATCACTGAAGCTTTCTTT	CASRVRGRGEGITEAFF
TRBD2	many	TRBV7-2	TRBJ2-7	TGTGCCAGCAGCTTAACCCTAGCGGACCGATCCTACGAGCAGTACTTC	CASSLTLADRSYEQYF
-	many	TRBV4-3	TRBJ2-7	TGCGCCAGCAGCCAAGATTCGGCAGCGCACTACGAGCAGTACTTC	CASSQDSAAHYEQYF
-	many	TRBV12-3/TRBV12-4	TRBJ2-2	TGTGCCAGCAGTCGAGCAACAGTCGCGAACACCGGGGAGCTGTTTTTT	CASSRATVANTGELFF
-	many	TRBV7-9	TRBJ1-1	TGTGCCAGCAGTCCTACTAAGGCGGGCACTGAAGCTTTCTTT	CASSPTKAGTEAFF
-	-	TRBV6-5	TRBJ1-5	TGTGCCAGCAGTTATTCCGGACAGCCCAATCAGCCCCAGCATTTT	CASSYSGQPNQPQHF
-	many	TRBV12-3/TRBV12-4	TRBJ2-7	TGTGCCAGCAGTTTAGATGCAGGCTCCCCCTCCCACGAGCAGTACTTC	CASSLDAGSPSHEQYF
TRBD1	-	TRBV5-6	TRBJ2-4	TGTGCCAGCAGCTGGACAGGGTCCGGCATTCAGTACTTC	CASSWTGSGIQYF
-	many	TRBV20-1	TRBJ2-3	TGCAGTGCTAGAGATGGACTATTCGATACGCAGTATTTT	CSARDGLFDTQYF
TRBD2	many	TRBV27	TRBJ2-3	TGTGCCAGCAGTTTATTAGGCGGGAGTCCTACCACAGATACGCAGTATTTT	CASSLLGGSPTTDTQYF
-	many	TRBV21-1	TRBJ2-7	TGTGCCAGCAGCAAAGTATGGGAAGCGGTGAAACGTTACTCCTACGAGCAGTACTTC	CASSKVWEAVKRYSYEQYF
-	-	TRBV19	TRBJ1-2	TGTGCCAGTTCATCAGGCTATGGCTACACCTTC	CASSSGYGYTF
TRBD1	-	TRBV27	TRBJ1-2	TGTGCCAGCAGTTTACAGGGGGCTGGGTATGGCTGCACCTTC	CASSLQGAGYGCTF
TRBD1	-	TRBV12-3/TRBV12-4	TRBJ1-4	TGTGCCAGCAGCCGGGACAGGGGGTTGGCAACTAATGAAAAACTGTTTTTT	CASSRDRGLATNEKLFF
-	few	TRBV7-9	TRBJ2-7	TGTGCCAGCACATTTGTCCCGGCGGGTGAGCAGTACTTC	CASTFVPAGEQYF
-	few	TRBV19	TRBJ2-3	TGTGCCAGCTCGGGTGGTTGGGACCGGGCAGATACGCAGTATTTT	CASSGGWDRADTQYF
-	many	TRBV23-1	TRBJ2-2	TGCGCCAGCAGGGTGTCTAACACCGGGGAGCTGTTTTTT	CASRVSNTGELFF
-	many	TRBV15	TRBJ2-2	TGTGCCACCAGCAAGGACTACACTCACACGAACACCGGGGAGCTGTTTTTT	CATSKDYTHTNTGELFF
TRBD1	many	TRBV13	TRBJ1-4	TGTGCCAGCAGCTTCCGGGACAGGGGGATTGATGAAAAACTGTTTTTT	CASSFRDRGIDEKLFF
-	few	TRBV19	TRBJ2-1	TGTGCCAGTAGTTTTAGCTGGGTCTACAATGAGCAGTTCTTC	CASSFSWVYNEQFF
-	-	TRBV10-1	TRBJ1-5	TGCGCCAGCCCCCAGGGAGGGCAACAGGGCCGGCCCCAGCATTTT	CASPQGGQQGRPQHF
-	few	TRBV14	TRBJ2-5	TGTGCCAGCTCTTTCCAAGGGTGGACCCAGTACTTC	CASSFQGWTQYF
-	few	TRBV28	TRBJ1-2	TGTGCCAGCAGGTCCTGGGCCCGGGACTATGGCTACACCTTC	CASRSWARDYGYTF